Below, 22 T cell receptor beta chains from the same sample are listed, as sequenced in a study of a mutant IDH1 vaccine in newly diagnosed glioma. Profiled with immunoSEQ multiplex PCR; TCRdb holds only in-frame clones, not every one. The sample contains about 34,000 clones, approximately 80% of which appear only once. Noted time point: baseline, week 1 (first vaccination visit). The sample's treatment: pre-vaccination baseline after standard-of-care therapy. This material consisted of peripheral blood mononuclear cells (PBMCs), taken from a glioma patient treated with radiotherapy, temozolomide or both. Receptor source: a man in his forties or fifties with glioma. Some clones in this sample may be carry-over from other donors' samples.

This chain connects TRBV4-1 to TRBJ1-6; TRBD1 matches 9 bases. Losses at the gene ends were 0 bases for V and 12 bases for J; bases not matched to a gene: 12. The CDR3 totals 17 residues. Germline V lookup: CDR1 MGHRA, CDR2 YSYEKL. CDR3: CASSQDRGQGPRRPLHF. CDR3 coding DNA: TGCGCCAGCAGCCAAGATAGAGGACAGGGGCCACGACGACCCCTCCACTTT.

This chain connects TRBV7-9 to TRBJ2-5; TRBD1 matches 10 bases. From germline, CDR1 is SEHNR and CDR2 FQNEAQ (reference sequence). The CDR3 length is 14 residues. V shed 11 bases and J 2 bases; nucleotides not matched to a gene: 8. In nucleotides, the CDR3 is TGTGCCTCAAAAGACAGGGGGCTTCAAGAGACCCAGTACTTC. Translated, it gives CASKDRGLQETQYF.

This rearrangement joins TRBV5-1 to TRBJ2-5; TRBD2 aligns across 12 bases. The CDR3 is 16 residues long. The junction had 7 bases not matched to a gene; V was cut back by 3 bases and J by 4 bases. Germline assignment: CDR1 SGHRS and CDR2 YFSETQ. The CDR3 DNA follows: TGCGCCAGCAGCTCGACTAGCGGGAGATATGGAGAGACCCAGTACTTC. Translation: CASSSTSGRYGETQYF.

V gene TRBV5-8 combines with J gene TRBJ1-2; D remains ambiguous. This CDR3 has 14 amino acids. CDR1 is SGHTS and CDR2 is YDEGEE in the germline V gene. V lost 3 bases to trimming and J lost 8 bases, with 17 bases between them. CDR3 loop: CASSSRFKSRGYTF. The CDR3 DNA follows: TGTGCCAGCAGCTCCCGGTTTAAGAGTCGGGGCTACACCTTC.

The rearrangement uses TRBV2 and TRBJ2-1, with D maybe TRBD1 (5 bases). Germline V gene sequence: CDR1 SNHLY, CDR2 FYNNEI. V lost 0 bases, J lost 16 bases, and 13 bases lay in between. There are 12 residues in the CDR3. This CDR3 reads CASSEAGRERFF. CDR3 sequence (DNA): TGTGCCAGCAGTGAAGCGGGCAGGGAAAGATTCTTC.

The V gene is TRBV5-1, the J gene TRBJ2-7; no reliable D call. Trimming left V 0 bases short and J 3 bases short, with 13 bases between. Germline CDR1 reads SGHRS; CDR2 reads YFSETQ. This CDR3 has 15 residues. CDR3 nucleotide sequence: TGCGCCAGCAGCTTGGGAAACCCAACGTTCTACGAGCAGTACTTC. Amino acid sequence: CASSLGNPTFYEQYF.

J is TRBJ2-1 and V is TRBV5-1; tentatively, D is TRBD2 (6 bases). The CDR3 contains 15 residues. V shed 2 bases and J shed 5 bases, with 14 bases lying between them. Germline V gives CDR1 SGHRS, CDR2 YFSETQ. This CDR3 is CASSFTGDRNNEQFF. For the CDR3, the DNA is TGCGCCAGCAGCTTTACGGGGGATAGAAACAATGAGCAGTTCTTC. Full variable domain (remainder filled in from reference TRBV5-1 and TRBJ2-1): KAGVTQTPRYLIKTRGQQVTLSCSPISGHRSVSWYQQTPGQGLQFLFEYFSETQRNKGNFPGRFSGRQFSNSRSEMNVSTLELGDSALYLCASSFTGDRNNEQFFGPGTRLTVL.

The J gene is TRBJ2-7, the V gene TRBV6-1; D gene ambiguous. The length of the CDR3 is 13 residues. Germline values: CDR1 MNHNS, CDR2 SASEGT. The V end was cut by 4 bases, the J end by 3 bases, with 10 bases between. Here the CDR3 reads CASSGPAFYEQYF. Written as DNA, the CDR3 is TGTGCCAGCAGTGGTCCAGCCTTCTACGAGCAGTACTTC.

This clone was counted a few times. The rearrangement joins TRBV19 to TRBJ1-5; D is unresolved. V lost 7 bases to trimming and J lost 4 bases, with 11 bases between them. Germline lookup yields CDR1 LNHDA and CDR2 SQIVND (reference sequence). There are 13 residues in the CDR3. For the CDR3, the DNA is TGTGCCAGTAATTTACAGCGTAATCAGCCCCAGCATTTT. Amino acid sequence: CASNLQRNQPQHF. Filled out from reference TRBV19 and TRBJ1-5, the complete variable domain reads DGGITQSPKYLFRKEGQNVTLSCEQNLNHDAMYWYRQDPGQGLRLIYYSQIVNDFQKGDIAEGYSVSREKKESFPLTVTSAQKNPTAFYLCASNLQRNQPQHFGDGTRLSIL.

The chain links TRBV28 to TRBJ1-1; 9 bases match TRBD1. V was pared by 7 bases and J by 3 bases, with 9 bases of the junction left unmatched. Germline V gene data show CDR1 as MDHEN and CDR2 as SYDVKM. This CDR3 region has 15 residues. DNA of the CDR3: TGTGCCAGCACCAACGGACAGGGGTCCGACACTGAAGCTTTCTTT. Translation: CASTNGQGSDTEAFF.

The chain combines TRBV5-6 with TRBJ2-5; the match to TRBD1 covers 8 bases. V lost 0 bases to trimming and J lost 7 bases; unmatched junction nucleotides: 20. The CDR3 length is 19 residues. Germline V gene data show CDR1 as SGHDT and CDR2 as YYEEEE. The chain's CDR3 is CASSLGAGTGPGRSRTQYF. DNA of the CDR3: TGTGCCAGCAGCTTGGGCGCCGGGACAGGACCAGGGAGATCAAGGACCCAGTACTTC.

Only a few counts were recorded for this clone. At one boundary the junction diverges from the germline segment, which might be a read error. The J gene is TRBJ1-2, the V gene TRBV29-1; TRBD1 might be the D (5 bases). The CDR3 spans 11 residues. CDR1 and CDR2 (germline): SQVTM, ANQGSEA. The CDR3 region is CSVPYETAARF. The CDR3 nucleotides are TGCAGCGTTCCCTACGAGACAGCGGCCCGCTTC.

The rearrangement links TRBV6-5 to TRBJ1-1; D call uncertain. The germline V gene has CDR1 MNHEY and CDR2 SVGAGI. There are 14 residues in the CDR3. V was pared by 0 bases and J by 2 bases, with 7 bases between. In DNA, the CDR3 is TGTGCCAGCAGTTACTCTAAGGTTAACACTGAAGCTTTCTTT. Translated, it gives CASSYSKVNTEAFF.

The CDR3 DNA reads as TGTGCCAGCAGCCCCTACCCCGGGGCCCTCCACTTT. This gives the protein CASSPYPGALHF. The genes are TRBV7-2 and TRBJ1-6; D uncertain. The CDR3 loop spans 12 amino acids. V lost 5 bases to trimming and J lost 14 bases, with 13 bases between them. The V gene's germline CDR1 is SGHTA and CDR2 FQGNSA. Using reference TRBV7-2 and TRBJ1-6 for the parts outside the CDR3, the full variable domain is GAGVSQSPSNKVTEKGKDVELRCDPISGHTALYWYRQSLGQGLEFLIYFQGNSAPDKSGLPSDRFSAERTGGSVSTLTIQRTQQEDSAVYLCASSPYPGALHFGNGTRLTVT.

This chain's CDR3 is CAWRVAGGGYTF. CDR3 sequence (DNA): TGTGCCTGGAGGGTGGCTGGAGGAGGCTACACCTTC. The gene calls are TRBV30 and TRBJ1-2; no definite D call. The CDR3 has 12 residues. Per germline, CDR1 GTSNPN and CDR2 SVGIG (reference sequence). V lost 3 bases and J lost 8, with 13 bases in between. Based on the CDR3 plus reference TRBV30 and TRBJ1-2, the full variable domain is SQTIHQWPATLVQPVGSPLSLECTVEGTSNPNLYWYRQAAGRGLQLLFYSVGIGQISSEVPQNLSASRPQDRQFILSSKKLLLSDSGFYLCAWRVAGGGYTFGSGTRLTVV.

This clone was found once. This sequence joins TRBV9 and TRBJ2-7; D gene uncertain. Deletions cut 3 bases from V and 1 base from J, with 14 bases between. This CDR3 comprises 15 residues. Germline CDR1 is SGDLS and CDR2 is YYNGEE. This CDR3 reads CASSAGGLPSYEQYF. CDR3 DNA: TGTGCCAGCAGCGCAGGTGGGCTGCCTTCCTACGAGCAGTACTTC.

The chain links TRBV7-9 to TRBJ1-1; the D is unclear. The length of the CDR3 is 11 residues. CDR1 is SEHNR and CDR2 is FQNEAQ in the germline V gene (reference sequence). V dropped 7 bases and J dropped 4 bases, with 7 bases sitting between them. CDR3 residues: CASTPGTEAFF. The CDR3 nucleotides are TGTGCCAGCACCCCCGGCACTGAAGCTTTCTTT.

The chain couples TRBV2 to TRBJ2-3, with D maybe TRBD2 (7 bases). The CDR3 runs 15 residues. Germline V gene data show CDR1 as SNHLY and CDR2 as FYNNEI. Trimming removed 3 bases from V and 0 bases from J, with 10 bases in between. CDR3 loop: CASSEAGASTDTQYF. The CDR3 nucleotides are TGTGCCAGCAGTGAGGCGGGGGCTAGCACAGATACGCAGTATTTT.

The chain combines TRBV30 with TRBJ1-2, with D possibly being TRBD1 (6 bases). The CDR3 is 13 residues long. The germline V gene encodes CDR1 GTSNPN and CDR2 SVGIG (reference sequence). V was pared by 1 base and J by 3 bases, with 9 bases between. DNA of the CDR3: TGTGCCTGGAGTGGGGGGACACACTATGGCTACACCTTC. Protein sequence: CAWSGGTHYGYTF.

This clone was observed a single time. The CDR3 loop reads CASSPGTANTGELFF. The DNA of the CDR3 is TGTGCCAGCAGCCCCGGGACAGCGAACACCGGGGAGCTGTTTTTT. The chain carries TRBV28 and TRBJ2-2, with 7 bases aligning to TRBD1. The germline gives CDR1 MDHEN, CDR2 SYDVKM. V shed 6 bases and J 0 bases; nucleotides not matched to a gene: 4. This CDR3 region has 15 residues. Complete variable domain (other parts from reference TRBV28 and TRBJ2-2): DVKVTQSSRYLVKRTGEKVFLECVQDMDHENMFWYRQDPGLGLRLIYFSYDVKMKEKGDIPEGYSVSREKKERFSLILESASTNQTSMYLCASSPGTANTGELFFGEGSRLTVL.

The J gene is TRBJ1-1, the V gene TRBV29-1; D perhaps matches TRBD1 (6 bases). This CDR3 has 17 residues. Germline CDR1 and CDR2: SQVTM and ANQGSEA. Trimming cost V 3 bases and J 0 bases, with 20 bases left between them. For the CDR3, the DNA is TGCAGCGTTGACGGCGACAGGTTGGGACCCTTGAACACTGAAGCTTTCTTT. This codes for CSVDGDRLGPLNTEAFF. Using reference TRBV29-1 and TRBJ1-1 for the parts outside the CDR3, the full variable domain is SAVISQKPSRDICQRGTSLTIQCQVDSQVTMMFWYRQQPGQSLTLIATANQGSEATYESGFVIDKFPISRPNLTFSTLTVSNMSPEDSSIYLCSVDGDRLGPLNTEAFFGQGTRLTVV.

The chain combines TRBV9 with TRBJ1-4; 9 bases are shared with TRBD1. V trimming: 2 bases; J trimming: 5 bases; junction bases outside the gene matches: 4. CDR1 SGDLS and CDR2 YYNGEE come from the germline V gene. The CDR3 sequence is 15 residues long. CDR3 loop: CASSVRQGGNEKLFF. CDR3 sequence (DNA): TGTGCCAGCAGCGTCCGACAGGGGGGGAATGAAAAACTGTTTTTT.